The 17 T cell receptor beta chains below all came from one sample that was sequenced in a study of shared clonotypes between healthy human individuals. Sequencing used immunoSEQ multiplex PCR; TCRdb keeps in-frame clones, though not all of them. The data show 1,500,000 or so clones, roughly 97% seen once. The sample taken for sequencing was naive CD4+ T cells sorted from blood. Subset denoted: CD45RA+ positively selected. Receptors originate from a man aged 25 to 45 in good health.

The chain joins TRBV28 to TRBJ2-7; TRBD2 might be the D (5 bases). Germline V gene data show CDR1 as MDHEN and CDR2 as SYDVKM. CDR3 length: 15 amino acids. V was shortened by 10 bases and J by 2 bases, with 21 bases between the two germline ends. CDR3 region: CATTLGGRTTYEQYF. The DNA for the CDR3 is TGTGCCACTACTTTAGGAGGACGGACGACCTACGAGCAGTACTTC.

Comments on this clone: In the same sample, other DNA sequences code for this CDR3. This sequence joins TRBV2 and TRBJ2-1; weak D call: TRBD1 (6 bases). V was shortened by 4 bases and J by 4 bases, with 8 bases between the two germline ends. The CDR3 is 13 amino acids. Germline CDR1 and CDR2: SNHLY and FYNNEI. This chain's CDR3 is CASSGGTYNEQFF. CDR3 sequence (DNA): TGTGCCAGCAGTGGGGGGACATACAATGAGCAGTTCTTC.

This clone was found a few times. Other DNA variants within this sample encode the same CDR3. This sequence joins TRBV18 and TRBJ2-5, with D possibly being TRBD2 (6 bases). This CDR3 contains 13 residues. V was shortened by 0 bases and J by 4 bases, with 6 bases between the two germline ends. CDR1 is KGHSH, CDR2 LQKENI, per germline. Here the CDR3 DNA reads TGTGCCAGCTCACCACCCGGGGGAGAGACCCAGTACTTC. Residues: CASSPPGGETQYF. Together with reference TRBV18 and TRBJ2-5, the CDR3 gives the full variable domain: NAGVMQNPRHLVRRRGQEARLRCSPMKGHSHVYWYRQLPEEGLKFMVYLQKENIIDESGMPKERFSAEFPKEGPSILRIQQVVRGDSAAYFCASSPPGGETQYFGPGTRLLVL.

The chain has TRBV19 and TRBJ1-5, with 8 bases fitting TRBD1. Germline CDR1 is LNHDA and CDR2 is SQIVND (reference sequence). This CDR3 has 17 amino acids. Trimming took 5 bases from V and 0 from J; bases not matched to a gene: 9. CDR3 nucleotides: TGTGCCAGTAGTCCAGGGACAGGCGCCCATAGCAATCAGCCCCAGCATTTT. This codes for CASSPGTGAHSNQPQHF. The full variable domain, its missing parts supplied by reference TRBV19 and TRBJ1-5, is DGGITQSPKYLFRKEGQNVTLSCEQNLNHDAMYWYRQDPGQGLRLIYYSQIVNDFQKGDIAEGYSVSREKKESFPLTVTSAQKNPTAFYLCASSPGTGAHSNQPQHFGDGTRLSIL.

As concerns this clone: Other nucleotide sequences in the sample specify the same CDR3. The CDR3 here is CATSSRGSGANVLTF. In DNA, the CDR3 is TGTGCCACCAGCAGCAGGGGCTCTGGGGCCAACGTCCTGACTTTC. The chain is built from TRBV15 and TRBJ2-6, with D possibly TRBD1 on 6 matching bases. Germline V gene lookup returns CDR1 LNHNV and CDR2 YYDKDF (reference sequence). Trimming left V 3 bases short and J 0 bases short, with 6 bases between. This CDR3 has 15 residues.

The rearrangement links TRBV28 to TRBJ1-2; TRBD1 aligns across 7 bases. This CDR3 contains 15 residues. The J segment lost 4 bases and the V segment lost 5 bases, leaving 10 bases of the junction unmatched. The V gene's germline CDR1 is MDHEN and CDR2 SYDVKM. The CDR3 sequence: CASSPRQGLSYGYTF. CDR3 in DNA: TGTGCCAGCAGTCCACGACAGGGACTTTCCTATGGCTACACCTTC.

J is TRBJ2-2 and V is TRBV5-5; D not certain. CDR3 length: 16 residues. Germline CDR1 reads SGHKS; CDR2 reads YYEKEE (reference sequence). Trimming cost V 4 bases and J 6 bases, with 19 bases left between them. CDR3 sequence: CASSPGNSILAGELFF. Here the CDR3 DNA reads TGTGCCAGCAGCCCGGGCAACAGCATTCTTGCCGGGGAGCTGTTTTTT.

The chain is built from TRBV28 and TRBJ2-1, with 10 bases matching TRBD2. CDR3 size: 14 residues. Germline V CDR1 and CDR2: MDHEN, SYDVKM. The J segment lost 15 bases and the V segment lost 5 bases, leaving 13 bases of the junction unmatched. The DNA of the CDR3 is TGTGCCAGCAGTATCGATGGCCTCCTAGCGGGAGTGTTCTTC. Protein product: CASSIDGLLAGVFF.

The J gene is TRBJ2-1, the V gene TRBV19; 10 positions match TRBD2. This CDR3 region has 15 residues. Trimming at V came to 5 bases and at J to 7 bases, leaving 8 bases not matched to a gene. Germline V gene sequence: CDR1 LNHDA, CDR2 SQIVND (reference sequence). CDR3 region: CASSRAGGQGNEQFF. The CDR3 bases are TGTGCCAGTAGTCGAGCGGGAGGGCAGGGAAATGAGCAGTTCTTC.

This chain connects TRBV5-1 to TRBJ1-3, with a weak D call TRBD1 (5 bases). The CDR3 consists of 16 residues. The germline V gene encodes CDR1 SGHRS and CDR2 YFSETQ. V lost 3 bases and J 0 bases, leaving 13 bases between the germline ends. The DNA of the CDR3 is TGCGCCAGCAGCTGGCAGGGACGGATCTCTGGAAACACCATATATTTT. Protein sequence: CASSWQGRISGNTIYF.

The rearrangement uses TRBV28 and TRBJ1-1; D gene uncertain. Germline V lookup: CDR1 MDHEN, CDR2 SYDVKM. The CDR3 is made up of 14 amino acids. Trimming left V 6 bases short and J 3 bases short, with 14 bases between. The CDR3 nucleotides read TGTGCCAGCAGGACCACCCGGGGATACACTGAAGCTTTCTTT. It encodes CASRTTRGYTEAFF.

The V gene is TRBV5-4, the J gene TRBJ2-1, with 13 nucleotides matching TRBD2. CDR3 length: 17 residues. Unmatched junction bases numbered 6, after V lost 0 bases and J lost 6 bases. Germline lookup yields CDR1 SGHNT and CDR2 YYREEE (reference sequence). CDR3 loop: CASSLGTSGSVANEQFF. CDR3 DNA: TGTGCCAGCAGCTTGGGGACTAGCGGGAGTGTAGCCAATGAGCAGTTCTTC.

This clone was detected once. The J gene is TRBJ2-3, the V gene TRBV10-1; 9 bases are shared with TRBD2. The CDR3 has 14 amino acids. The germline V gene encodes CDR1 WNHNN and CDR2 SYGVQD (reference sequence). Trimming removed 5 bases from V and 6 bases from J; junction bases left unmatched: 6. CDR3 amino acids: CASSPSSGGDTQYF. The CDR3 DNA follows: TGCGCCAGCAGTCCCAGCAGCGGGGGGGATACGCAGTATTTT.

The chain employs TRBV11-3 and TRBJ2-1; 10 bases agree with TRBD1. The ends lost 5 bases at V and 6 bases at J; junction bases unmatched: 7. The CDR3 loop spans 15 amino acids. Germline-derived CDR1 and CDR2 are SGHNT and YENEEA. The CDR3, as DNA: TGTGCCAGCAGCAATCCGGGACAGGGGCTCAATGAGCAGTTCTTC. Protein product: CASSNPGQGLNEQFF. The full variable domain, rest sourced from reference TRBV11-3 and TRBJ2-1, is EAGVVQSPRYKIIEKKQPVAFWCNPISGHNTLYWYLQNLGQGPELLIRYENEEAVDDSQLPKDRFSAERLKGVDSTLKIQPAELGDSAVYLCASSNPGQGLNEQFFGPGTRLTVL.

The rearrangement uses TRBV10-3 and TRBJ2-3; the match to TRBD2 covers 8 bases. Germline V lookup: CDR1 ENHRY, CDR2 SYGVKD. With V trimmed by 3 bases and J by 1 base, 3 bases remained unmatched. The CDR3 has 15 residues. Here the CDR3 DNA reads TGTGCCATCAGTGAAGAACTAGCGGGCACAGATACGCAGTATTTT. This gives the protein CAISEELAGTDTQYF.

The rearrangement joins TRBV27 to TRBJ2-2; the match to TRBD2 covers 9 bases. Germline-derived CDR1 and CDR2 are MNHEY and SMNVEV (reference sequence). V shed 4 bases and J 1 base; nucleotides not matched to a gene: 10. The CDR3 loop spans 18 amino acids. The CDR3 DNA reads as TGTGCCAGCAGTTCAGACAGTCTAGCGGGAAAGAACACCGGGGAGCTGTTTTTT. Protein product: CASSSDSLAGKNTGELFF.

V is TRBV5-6 and J is TRBJ2-1; 10 bases agree with TRBD2. Germline V gene data show CDR1 as SGHDT and CDR2 as YYEEEE. V shed 2 bases, J shed 0 bases, and the junction held 2 bases outside the gene matches. This CDR3 comprises 16 residues. The CDR3, as DNA: TGTGCCAGCAGCTTCCTAGCGGGGGCCTCCTACAATGAGCAGTTCTTC. It translates to CASSFLAGASYNEQFF.